One T cell receptor beta chain is described in this entry. Its antigen is as yet unknown. The sample comes from a study of naive CD8 T cells in extremely preterm neonates. General study findings and limits: Preterm infants showed shorter CDR3s, fewer N additions and less trimming than older groups.

V was cut by 5 bases and J by 8 bases, with 16 bases left in between. Germline V CDR1 and CDR2: SGHNT, YENEEA. This CDR3 has 14 amino acids. Method: immunoSEQ multiplex PCR; TCRdb's copy keeps in-frame clones and lacks some. The table lists some 7,400 clones, roughly 90% of them singletons. Deliveries were elective term cesareans at about 35-41 weeks, with no labor or membrane rupture. Mothers with known HIV infection were excluded. The sample holds sorted live naive CD8+ CD45RA+CCR7+ T cells. The source is a newborn in good health. Sequencing used naive CD8+ T cells from cord blood. This chain joins TRBV11-3 and TRBJ2-4, with D possibly being TRBD1 (6 bases). CDR3 sequence reads: CASSAGRGGDIQYF. The CDR3 bases are TGTGCCAGCAGCGCCGGCAGGGGTGGGGACATTCAGTACTTC.